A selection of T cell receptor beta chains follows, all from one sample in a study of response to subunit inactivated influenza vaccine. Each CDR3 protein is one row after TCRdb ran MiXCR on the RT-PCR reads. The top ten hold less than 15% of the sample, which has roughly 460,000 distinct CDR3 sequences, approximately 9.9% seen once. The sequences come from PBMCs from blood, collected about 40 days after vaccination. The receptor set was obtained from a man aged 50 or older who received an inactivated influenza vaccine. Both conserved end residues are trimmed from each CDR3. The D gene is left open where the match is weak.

CDR3 protein: ASSVTGGPYEQY; D gene: TRBD1; V gene: TRBV7-2
CDR3 protein: ASSFRTENTEAF; D gene: .; V gene: TRBV6-5
CDR3 protein: ASSLSLDTQY; D gene: .; V gene: TRBV5-6
CDR3 protein: ASRKGGVSGDTQY; D gene: .; V gene: TRBV7-2
CDR3 protein: ASSPTQQETQY; D gene: .; V gene: TRBV18
CDR3 protein: SVWTGGRQPQH; D gene: TRBD1; V gene: TRBV29-1
CDR3 protein: ATAMGIQYSNQPQH; D gene: .; V gene: TRBV6-1
CDR3 protein: ASSLGVYSNQPQH; D gene: .; V gene: TRBV7-8
CDR3 protein: ASSKAQGYEQY; D gene: .; V gene: TRBV21-1
CDR3 protein: ASSFFPSRDTETQY; D gene: .; V gene: TRBV7-9
CDR3 protein: ASSLNNRGGAF; D gene: TRBD1; V gene: TRBV5-1
CDR3 protein: SASPRDTTEAF; D gene: .; V gene: TRBV20-1
CDR3 protein: ASSQEINEQY; D gene: .; V gene: TRBV3-1
CDR3 protein: ASSQIIPRTGMKQSETQY; D gene: TRBD1; V gene: TRBV4-3
CDR3 protein: SVEGTGAEQY; D gene: TRBD1; V gene: TRBV29-1
CDR3 protein: SARDLRGGRPNTEAF; D gene: .; V gene: TRBV20-1
CDR3 protein: ASSRGPSTGELF; D gene: .; V gene: TRBV6-2/TRBV6-3
CDR3 protein: ASSSTSGSTDTQY; D gene: TRBD2; V gene: TRBV3-1
CDR3 protein: ASSPRTETWGKLF; D gene: .; V gene: TRBV4-3
CDR3 protein: ASSPSGRGGAETQY; D gene: TRBD2; V gene: TRBV28
CDR3 protein: SARGPYQETQY; D gene: .; V gene: TRBV20-1
CDR3 protein: ASRSGYEKLF; D gene: .; V gene: TRBV12-3/TRBV12-4
CDR3 protein: ASSLAPGLATRGEQF; D gene: TRBD2; V gene: TRBV7-8
CDR3 protein: ASSLIANYNEQF; D gene: .; V gene: TRBV27
CDR3 protein: AIRAWGLAASYNEQF; D gene: TRBD2; V gene: TRBV10-3
CDR3 protein: ASSTPTSGSRNEQF; D gene: TRBD2; V gene: TRBV7-8
CDR3 protein: ATNAGEANEQF; D gene: TRBD2; V gene: TRBV6-1
CDR3 protein: SVGTSGRYEQY; D gene: TRBD2; V gene: TRBV29-1
CDR3 protein: ATSDPIAGRSYNEQF; D gene: TRBD2; V gene: TRBV24-1
CDR3 protein: ASSRTDPYEQY; D gene: .; V gene: TRBV12-3/TRBV12-4
CDR3 protein: ASSFRTGTDTQY; D gene: .; V gene: TRBV9
CDR3 protein: SASPQGGNQPQH; D gene: TRBD1; V gene: TRBV20-1
CDR3 protein: ASSAIAGATLQETQY; D gene: .; V gene: TRBV7-9
CDR3 protein: ASSQDSGTRNTGELF; D gene: .; V gene: TRBV4-2
CDR3 protein: ASSLGETSTVAF; D gene: .; V gene: TRBV28
CDR3 protein: ASSSTRTGWGYT; D gene: TRBD1; V gene: TRBV5-4
CDR3 protein: ASSTASGNTGELF; D gene: TRBD2; V gene: TRBV7-7
CDR3 protein: ASSGRTGAGGSDEQF; D gene: TRBD1; V gene: TRBV6-1
CDR3 protein: ASSPSWGAGYNEQF; D gene: .; V gene: TRBV7-2
CDR3 protein: ASSGEGSETQY; D gene: .; V gene: TRBV2
CDR3 protein: ASSEVRTGELF; D gene: .; V gene: TRBV6-1
CDR3 protein: ATSPSGTSGSLTTQY; D gene: TRBD2; V gene: TRBV15
CDR3 protein: ASSLGRGNYGYT; D gene: TRBD1; V gene: TRBV5-1
CDR3 protein: ASSLATSGGGYT; D gene: .; V gene: TRBV7-2
CDR3 protein: ASSTGPHDEQF; D gene: .; V gene: TRBV5-1
CDR3 protein: ASSLISGGSSTDTQY; D gene: TRBD2; V gene: TRBV5-1
CDR3 protein: ASSLASAGADTQY; D gene: .; V gene: TRBV5-1
CDR3 protein: SAPVGGAGNEQF; D gene: .; V gene: TRBV20-1
CDR3 protein: ASSSFRTQEDEQY; D gene: .; V gene: TRBV6-5